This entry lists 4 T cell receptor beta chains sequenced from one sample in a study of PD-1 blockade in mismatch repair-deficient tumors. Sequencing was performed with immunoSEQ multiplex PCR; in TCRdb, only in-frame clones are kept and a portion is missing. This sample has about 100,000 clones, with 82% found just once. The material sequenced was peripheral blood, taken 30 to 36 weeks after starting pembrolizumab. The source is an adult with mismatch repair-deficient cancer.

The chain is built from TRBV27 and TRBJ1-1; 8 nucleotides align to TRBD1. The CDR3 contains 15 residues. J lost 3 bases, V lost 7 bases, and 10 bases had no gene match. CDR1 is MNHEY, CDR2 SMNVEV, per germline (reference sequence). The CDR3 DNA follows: TGTGCCAGCATCCTTACCCCAGGGGGCGACACTGAAGCTTTCTTT. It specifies CASILTPGGDTEAFF.

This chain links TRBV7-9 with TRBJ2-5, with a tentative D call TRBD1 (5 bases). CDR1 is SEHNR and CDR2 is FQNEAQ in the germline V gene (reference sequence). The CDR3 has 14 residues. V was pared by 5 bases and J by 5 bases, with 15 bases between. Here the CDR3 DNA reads TGTGCCAGCAGCGTCCGTGGGGCTGGGGAGACCCAGTACTTC. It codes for CASSVRGAGETQYF. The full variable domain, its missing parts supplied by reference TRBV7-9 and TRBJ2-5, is DTGVSQNPRHKITKRGQNVTFRCDPISEHNRLYWYRQTLGQGPEFLTYFQNEAQLEKSRLLSDRFSAERPKGSFSTLEIQRTEQGDSAMYLCASSVRGAGETQYFGPGTRLLVL.

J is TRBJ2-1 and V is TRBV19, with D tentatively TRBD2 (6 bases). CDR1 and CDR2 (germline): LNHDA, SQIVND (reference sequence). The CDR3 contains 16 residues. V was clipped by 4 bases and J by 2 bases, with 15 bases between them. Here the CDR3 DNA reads TGTGCCAGTAGTAGTACCGGGACTGCAGCCTACAATGAGCAGTTCTTC. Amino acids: CASSSTGTAAYNEQFF.

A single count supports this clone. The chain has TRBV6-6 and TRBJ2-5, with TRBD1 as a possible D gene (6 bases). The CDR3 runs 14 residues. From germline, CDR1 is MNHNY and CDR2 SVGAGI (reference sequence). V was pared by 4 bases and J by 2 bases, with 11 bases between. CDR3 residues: CASSFGQLQETQYF. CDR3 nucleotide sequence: TGTGCCAGCAGTTTCGGACAGTTACAAGAGACCCAGTACTTC.